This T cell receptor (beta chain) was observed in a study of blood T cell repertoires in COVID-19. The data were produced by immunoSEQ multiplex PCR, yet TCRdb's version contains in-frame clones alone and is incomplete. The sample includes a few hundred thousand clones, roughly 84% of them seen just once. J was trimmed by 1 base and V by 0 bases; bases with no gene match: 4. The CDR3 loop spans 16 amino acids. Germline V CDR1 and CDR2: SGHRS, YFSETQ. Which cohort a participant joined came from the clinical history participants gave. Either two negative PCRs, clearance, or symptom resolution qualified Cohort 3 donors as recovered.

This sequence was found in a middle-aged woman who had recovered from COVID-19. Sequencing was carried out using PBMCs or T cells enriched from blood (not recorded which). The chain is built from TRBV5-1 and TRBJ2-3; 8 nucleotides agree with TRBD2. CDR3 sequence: CASSLASTSGTDTQYF. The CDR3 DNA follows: TGCGCCAGCAGCTTGGCCTCGACTAGCGGCACAGATACGCAGTATTTT.